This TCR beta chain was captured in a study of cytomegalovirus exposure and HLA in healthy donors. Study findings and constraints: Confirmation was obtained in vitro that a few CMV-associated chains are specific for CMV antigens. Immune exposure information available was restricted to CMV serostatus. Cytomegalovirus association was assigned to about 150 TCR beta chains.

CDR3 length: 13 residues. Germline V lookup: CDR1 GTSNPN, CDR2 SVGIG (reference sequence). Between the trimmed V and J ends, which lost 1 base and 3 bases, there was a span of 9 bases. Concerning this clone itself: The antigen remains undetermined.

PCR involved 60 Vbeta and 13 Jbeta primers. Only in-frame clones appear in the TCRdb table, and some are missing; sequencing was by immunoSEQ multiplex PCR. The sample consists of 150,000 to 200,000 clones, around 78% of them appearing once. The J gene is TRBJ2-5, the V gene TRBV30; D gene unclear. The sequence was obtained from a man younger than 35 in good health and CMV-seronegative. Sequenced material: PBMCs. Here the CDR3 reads CAWSGNSKETQYF. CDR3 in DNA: TGTGCCTGGAGTGGAAATAGCAAAGAGACCCAGTACTTC. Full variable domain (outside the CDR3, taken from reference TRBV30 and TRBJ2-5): SQTIHQWPATLVQPVGSPLSLECTVEGTSNPNLYWYRQAAGRGLQLLFYSVGIGQISSEVPQNLSASRPQDRQFILSSKKLLLSDSGFYLCAWSGNSKETQYFGPGTRLLVL.